Following are 27 T cell receptor beta chains from one sample sequenced in a study of T cell responses to AZD1222 COVID-19 vaccine. Clones were read by immunoSEQ multiplex PCR, and TCRdb kept only the in-frame ones, dropping some. The sample records about 120,000 clones, approximately 89% being singletons. Material: peripheral blood, obtained on day 0 of AZD1222 vaccination. All receptors come from an adult in good health.

The rearrangement uses TRBV5-1 and TRBJ1-2, with D maybe TRBD1 (5 bases). The CDR3 loop spans 14 amino acids. V shed 0 bases and J shed 4 bases, with 10 bases lying between them. CDR1 SGHRS and CDR2 YFSETQ come from the germline V gene. CDR3 DNA: TGCGCCAGCAGCTTGGAAGGGGACCCCTATGGCTACACCTTC. The encoded protein is CASSLEGDPYGYTF.

V and J are TRBV27 and TRBJ2-1, with 9 bases identical to TRBD2. The CDR3 is made up of 18 amino acids. Germline values: CDR1 MNHEY, CDR2 SMNVEV (reference sequence). J gave up 4 bases and V 6 bases, and 16 bases lay outside the gene matches. CDR3 sequence: CASSSSGRTKWEYNEQFF. The CDR3 region has the DNA TGTGCCAGCAGCTCCAGCGGGAGGACCAAGTGGGAGTACAATGAGCAGTTCTTC.

The chain has TRBV7-9 and TRBJ2-2, with 8 bases lining up with TRBD2. This CDR3 is built from 15 residues. Germline V gene lookup returns CDR1 SEHNR and CDR2 FQNEAQ (reference sequence). V lost 4 bases and J lost 0; bases outside the gene matches: 1. This CDR3 is CASSSRGANTGELFF. The CDR3 bases are TGTGCCAGCAGCTCGCGGGGGGCGAACACCGGGGAGCTGTTTTTT.

The chain joins TRBV27 to TRBJ2-7; possible D gene TRBD2, 5 bases. The CDR3 extends over 12 amino acids. From germline, CDR1 is MNHEY and CDR2 SMNVEV (reference sequence). Trimming took off 0 bases at V and 6 bases at J, with 6 bases between the two ends. CDR3 nucleotides: TGTGCCAGCAGTTTATCCGCGGGCGAGCAGTACTTC. Residues: CASSLSAGEQYF.

The chain employs TRBV5-6 and TRBJ2-7; D perhaps matches TRBD2 (5 bases). V gave up 4 bases and J gave up 3 bases, with 8 bases separating them. The CDR3 is 12 residues long. In germline, CDR1 is SGHDT, CDR2 YYEEEE. CDR3 coding DNA: TGTGCCAGCAGCATGGGAGTCTACGAGCAGTACTTC. This gives the protein CASSMGVYEQYF.

This clone was detected once. The chain links TRBV7-9 to TRBJ2-5, with 7 bases identical to TRBD2. CDR1 is SEHNR, CDR2 FQNEAQ, per germline (reference sequence). The CDR3 length is 15 residues. V lost 6 bases to trimming and J lost 1 base; unmatched junction nucleotides: 8. The CDR3 loop reads CASSFRLAGQETQYF. CDR3 nucleotide sequence: TGTGCCAGCAGTTTCCGACTAGCCGGCCAAGAGACCCAGTACTTC. Full variable domain (outside the CDR3, taken from reference TRBV7-9 and TRBJ2-5): DTGVSQNPRHKITKRGQNVTFRCDPISEHNRLYWYRQTLGQGPEFLTYFQNEAQLEKSRLLSDRFSAERPKGSFSTLEIQRTEQGDSAMYLCASSFRLAGQETQYFGPGTRLLVL.

This clone appeared a few times. CDR3 sequence: CASTQGGGTEETQYF. CDR3 in DNA: TGTGCCAGCACCCAAGGGGGGGGTACGGAAGAGACCCAGTACTTC. The chain has TRBV7-6 and TRBJ2-5, with D possibly matching TRBD2 (7 bases). This CDR3 spans 15 amino acids. V dropped 7 bases and J dropped 3 bases, with 18 bases sitting between them. Per the germline V gene, CDR1 is SGHVS and CDR2 is FNYEAQ.

The rearrangement joins TRBV19 to TRBJ1-2; 8 bases match TRBD1. Germline trimming cut 2 bases from V and 0 bases from J; bases unmatched to any gene: 11. CDR3 length: 18 residues. Germline CDR1 is LNHDA and CDR2 is SQIVND (reference sequence). Here the CDR3 reads CASSIPPGQAIANYGYTF. CDR3 DNA: TGTGCCAGTAGTATACCGCCGGGACAGGCGATAGCTAACTATGGCTACACCTTC.

The chain carries TRBV13 and TRBJ2-6; TRBD1 matches at 7 bases. Trimming took 2 bases from V and 0 from J; bases not matched to a gene: 4. This CDR3 spans 17 amino acids. Germline V gene sequence: CDR1 PRHDT, CDR2 FYEKMQ (reference sequence). The CDR3 DNA follows: TGTGCCAGCAGCTTAACCTACAGGGGCTCTGGGGCCAACGTCCTGACTTTC. Its translation: CASSLTYRGSGANVLTF.

The chain joins TRBV2 to TRBJ2-1; D not certain. V lost 6 bases and J 9 bases, leaving 12 bases between the germline ends. The CDR3 is 12 residues long. Germline V gene data show CDR1 as SNHLY and CDR2 as FYNNEI. The CDR3 region has the DNA TGTGCCAGCAGAGAGATAGGGATTGAGCAGTTCTTC. It specifies CASREIGIEQFF. The variable domain in full, with the rest retrieved from reference TRBV2 and TRBJ2-1, is EPEVTQTPSHQVTQMGQEVILRCVPISNHLYFYWYRQILGQKVEFLVSFYNNEISEKSEIFDDQFSVERPDGSNFTLKIRSTKLEDSAMYFCASREIGIEQFFGPGTRLTVL.

This sequence joins TRBV10-1 and TRBJ2-2; a weak D match, TRBD1 (6 bases). Germline loops: CDR1 WNHNN, CDR2 SYGVQD (reference sequence). V was pared by 4 bases and J by 7 bases, with 10 bases between. This CDR3 has 13 amino acids. Here the CDR3 DNA reads TGCGCCAGCAGTGCAGGGGCCGGCGGGGAGCTGTTTTTT. This encodes CASSAGAGGELFF.

This chain joins TRBV25-1 and TRBJ1-1; D is ambiguous. CDR1 and CDR2 from the germline V gene are MGHDK and SYGVNS. This CDR3 is built from 13 residues. Trimming took off 7 bases at V and 0 bases at J, with 9 bases between the two ends. The CDR3 sequence: CASKNSLNTEAFF. The CDR3, as DNA: TGTGCCAGCAAGAACAGCTTGAACACTGAAGCTTTCTTT.

The chain links TRBV3-1 (or the pseudogene TRBV3-2) to TRBJ2-1; 8 bases agree with TRBD2. CDR3 length: 19 amino acids. From germline, CDR1 is LGHDT and CDR2 YNNKEL (reference sequence). Losses at the gene ends were 4 bases for V and 0 bases for J; bases not matched to a gene: 14. This CDR3 is CASSPRLRTSLYSYNEQFF. In DNA form, the CDR3 reads TGTGCCAGCAGCCCGAGACTCAGGACTAGCCTATACTCCTACAATGAGCAGTTCTTC.

This clone was seen a single time. The chain links TRBV2 to TRBJ2-3, with TRBD2 identical over 10 bases. CDR1 and CDR2 (germline): SNHLY, FYNNEI. Trimming cost V 6 bases and J 1 base; bases outside gene matches: 1. The CDR3 is made up of 14 amino acids. The CDR3 coding sequence is TGTGCCAGCAGGGGGACTAGCGGCACAGATACGCAGTATTTT. Translated: CASRGTSGTDTQYF.

This chain uses TRBV7-2 with TRBJ1-5; D gene ambiguous. The CDR3 consists of 13 residues. CDR1 and CDR2 (germline): SGHTA, FQGNSA. V dropped 0 bases and J dropped 5 bases, with 5 bases sitting between them. CDR3 region: CASSLAWDQPQHF. Here the CDR3 DNA reads TGTGCCAGCAGCTTAGCGTGGGATCAGCCCCAGCATTTT. Combining the CDR3 with reference TRBV7-2 and TRBJ1-5 gives the whole variable domain GAGVSQSPSNKVTEKGKDVELRCDPISGHTALYWYRQSLGQGLEFLIYFQGNSAPDKSGLPSDRFSAERTGGSVSTLTIQRTQQEDSAVYLCASSLAWDQPQHFGDGTRLSIL.

The chain uses TRBV5-1 and TRBJ1-2, with 8 bases that match TRBD1. The CDR3 covers 17 residues. After removal of 4 bases from V and 0 bases from J, the junction contained 11 bases not matched to a gene. Germline CDR1 and CDR2: SGHRS and YFSETQ. The chain's CDR3 is CASSPRQGKAPNYGYTF. CDR3 bases: TGCGCCAGCAGCCCCAGACAGGGGAAGGCTCCTAACTATGGCTACACCTTC.

The CDR3 sequence is CASSWGGAGAGNEQFF. The CDR3 nucleotides are TGCGCCAGCAGCTGGGGCGGAGCGGGGGCGGGCAATGAGCAGTTCTTC. This chain joins TRBV5-1 and TRBJ2-1; TRBD2 agrees at 8 bases. Germline CDR1 and CDR2: SGHRS and YFSETQ. V lost 3 bases and J lost 6; bases outside the gene matches: 11. CDR3 length: 16 amino acids.

In this sample, this clone turned up once. The chain recombines TRBV18 with TRBJ2-7; D not certain. Germline CDR1 reads KGHSH; CDR2 reads LQKENI. The V gene lost 2 bases and the J gene lost 6 bases, with 14 bases spanning the gap. The CDR3 sequence is 14 residues long. The CDR3, as DNA: TGTGCCAGCTCACCAAAAACAGCTTTTGGCGAGCAGTACTTC. Translated: CASSPKTAFGEQYF.

This clone was detected many times. CDR3 in amino acids: CARKSRGLYGYTF. In DNA form, the CDR3 reads TGTGCCCGGAAATCCAGGGGTCTCTATGGCTACACCTTC. The chain couples TRBV2 to TRBJ1-2, with D perhaps TRBD1 (6 bases). V lost 11 bases and J 4 bases, leaving 17 bases between the germline ends. Germline CDR1 and CDR2: SNHLY and FYNNEI. CDR3 length: 13 amino acids.

The chain recombines TRBV5-1 with TRBJ1-2; D gene unclear. V was clipped by 6 bases and J by 8 bases, with 14 bases between them. The CDR3 totals 12 residues. Germline assignment: CDR1 SGHRS and CDR2 YFSETQ. CDR3 bases: TGCGCCAGCAAGACTGACACCTGGGGCTACACCTTC. Translating it yields CASKTDTWGYTF.

The chain links TRBV27 to TRBJ2-1; tentatively, D is TRBD1 or TRBD2 (6 bases each). CDR1 is MNHEY, CDR2 SMNVEV, per germline (reference sequence). Trimming cost V 6 bases and J 2 bases, with 14 bases left between them. This CDR3 is 15 amino acids long. CDR3 region: CASSLAGGPYNEQFF. CDR3 in DNA: TGTGCCAGCAGCCTCGCTGGGGGGCCCTACAATGAGCAGTTCTTC.

The chain carries TRBV15 and TRBJ2-6, with a weak D call TRBD1 (5 bases). CDR1 is LNHNV, CDR2 YYDKDF, per germline (reference sequence). This CDR3 has 16 amino acids. The V end lost 1 base, the J end lost 0 bases, and 7 bases lay between the germline ends. CDR3 sequence: CATSRGGGSGANVLTF. DNA for the CDR3: TGTGCCACCAGCAGAGGGGGCGGCTCTGGGGCCAACGTCCTGACTTTC.

The chain has TRBV7-8 and TRBJ2-7; the D is unclear. Per germline, CDR1 SGHVS and CDR2 FQNEAQ. Trimming shortened V by 2 bases and J by 7 bases, and 9 bases separated the two germline ends. This CDR3 has 12 residues. CDR3 sequence reads: CASSLPLPEQYF. As DNA, the CDR3 is TGTGCCAGCAGCTTACCCCTCCCTGAGCAGTACTTC. Filled out from reference TRBV7-8 and TRBJ2-7, the complete variable domain reads GAGVSQSPRYKVAKRGQDVALRCDPISGHVSLFWYQQALGQGPEFLTYFQNEAQLDKSGLPSDRFFAERPEGSVSTLKIQRTQQEDSAVYLCASSLPLPEQYFGPGTRLTVT.

The rearrangement uses TRBV27 and TRBJ1-1; tentative D call: TRBD1 (6 bases). Germline CDR1 is MNHEY and CDR2 is SMNVEV (reference sequence). The CDR3 extends over 15 amino acids. The V end was cut by 3 bases, the J end by 0 bases, with 11 bases between. The CDR3 DNA reads TGTGCCAGCAGTTTGCGGGGGCCAATGAACACTGAAGCTTTCTTT. Its translation: CASSLRGPMNTEAFF.

V usage is TRBV3-1 (or the pseudogene TRBV3-2) and J usage is TRBJ2-1; D remains unclear. The CDR3 length is 15 residues. Germline CDR1 reads LGHDT; CDR2 reads YNNKEL (reference sequence). Trimming cost V 1 base and J 4 bases, with 11 bases left between them. The CDR3 DNA follows: TGTGCCAGCAGCCAAGTGCCCCCTAAGTACAATGAGCAGTTCTTC. Amino acid sequence: CASSQVPPKYNEQFF.

The chain has TRBV6-5 and TRBJ1-3; TRBD1 might be the D (5 bases). CDR1 and CDR2 (germline): MNHEY, SVGAGI. V shed 8 bases and J shed 0 bases, with 11 bases lying between them. This CDR3 comprises 14 residues. The CDR3 DNA follows: TGTGCCAGCGGGGGAGAGATCTCTGGAAACACCATATATTTT. Translation gives CASGGEISGNTIYF.

The rearrangement links TRBV7-2 to TRBJ2-7, with 7 nucleotides matching TRBD1. The V gene end was trimmed by 5 bases and the J gene end by 2 bases; junction bases not matched to a gene: 6. Germline V lookup: CDR1 SGHTA, CDR2 FQGNSA. The CDR3 totals 14 residues. CDR3 nucleotide sequence: TGTGCCAGCAGCCGCAGGGACAGAGCCTACGAGCAGTACTTC. Amino acids: CASSRRDRAYEQYF.